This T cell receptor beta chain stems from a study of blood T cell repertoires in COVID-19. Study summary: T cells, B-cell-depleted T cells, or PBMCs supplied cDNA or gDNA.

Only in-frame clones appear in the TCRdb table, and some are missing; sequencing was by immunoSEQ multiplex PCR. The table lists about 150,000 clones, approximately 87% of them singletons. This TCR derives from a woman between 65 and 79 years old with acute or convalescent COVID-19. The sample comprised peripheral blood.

CDR3 region: CSVGQNTEAFF. Written as DNA, the CDR3 is TGCAGCGTGGGACAGAACACTGAAGCTTTCTTT. This sequence joins TRBV29-1 and TRBJ1-1, with D possibly TRBD1 on 6 matching bases. The V gene lost 6 bases and the J gene lost 1 base, with 6 bases spanning the gap. CDR3 size: 11 residues. In germline, CDR1 is SQVTM, CDR2 ANQGSEA.